A selection of T cell receptor beta chains follows, all from one sample in a study of shared clonotypes between healthy human individuals. The data were produced by immunoSEQ multiplex PCR, yet TCRdb's version contains in-frame clones alone and is incomplete. Of over 95,000 clones in the sample, 68% are singletons; the top ten hold 24%. The specimen sequenced was memory CD8+ T cells sorted from blood. The origin of the receptors is a woman under 40 in good health. Each CDR3 is given with its conserved first and last residue. The order of the fields is clone size, J gene, V gene, D gene, CDR3 DNA, CDR3 protein. The D gene is left open where the match is weak. The listing skips clone size in some rows; elsewhere it reads once, few, many or a size class.

abundance: -; j_gene: TRBJ2-7; v_gene: TRBV7-9; d_gene: -; CDR3nt: TGTGCCAGCAGCTTGACCGGGAGCGAGCAGTACTTC; CDR3aa: CASSLTGSEQYF
abundance: many; j_gene: TRBJ2-7; v_gene: TRBV4-1; d_gene: -; CDR3nt: TGCGCCAGCAGCCAAGGGACAAATTACGAGCAGTACTTC; CDR3aa: CASSQGTNYEQYF
abundance: -; j_gene: TRBJ1-5; v_gene: TRBV6-1; d_gene: -; CDR3nt: TGTGCCAGCAGTGTTGACAGGTCGTATAGCAATCAGCCCCAGCATTTT; CDR3aa: CASSVDRSYSNQPQHF
abundance: many; j_gene: TRBJ1-1; v_gene: TRBV28; d_gene: -; CDR3nt: TGTGCCAGCAGTTCCTCCCCGGGGCCTCTACCTATGAACACTGAAGCTTTCTTT; CDR3aa: CASSSSPGPLPMNTEAFF
abundance: few; j_gene: TRBJ2-7; v_gene: TRBV5-1; d_gene: TRBD1; CDR3nt: TGCGCCAGCAGGGACAGGGGAAGCGAGCAGTACTTC; CDR3aa: CASRDRGSEQYF
abundance: -; j_gene: TRBJ2-7; v_gene: TRBV19; d_gene: -; CDR3nt: TGTGCCAGTAGTACGACACCGTCCTACGAGCAGTACTTC; CDR3aa: CASSTTPSYEQYF
abundance: -; j_gene: TRBJ1-4; v_gene: TRBV28; d_gene: -; CDR3nt: TGTGCCAGCAGTGGAATGAGAGGGGCGGGGTCTAATGAAAAACTGTTTTTT; CDR3aa: CASSGMRGAGSNEKLFF
abundance: -; j_gene: TRBJ1-2; v_gene: TRBV25-1; d_gene: -; CDR3nt: TGTGCCAGCAGTAAATCTGGACAGCCTCTCTATGGCTACACCTTC; CDR3aa: CASSKSGQPLYGYTF
abundance: -; j_gene: TRBJ2-3; v_gene: TRBV10-3; d_gene: -; CDR3nt: TGTGCCATCAGTGATCTCGGCACAGATACGCAGTATTTT; CDR3aa: CAISDLGTDTQYF
abundance: -; j_gene: TRBJ2-1; v_gene: TRBV13; d_gene: TRBD2; CDR3nt: TGTGCCAGCAGCGGCGAACTAGCGGGAGGGCCCGATGAGCAGTTCTTC; CDR3aa: CASSGELAGGPDEQFF
abundance: few; j_gene: TRBJ2-1; v_gene: TRBV7-9; d_gene: -; CDR3nt: TGTGCCAGCAGCTTAGCGGGAGGACCCTGGAATGAGCAGTTCTTC; CDR3aa: CASSLAGGPWNEQFF
abundance: -; j_gene: TRBJ2-7; v_gene: TRBV5-6; d_gene: -; CDR3nt: TGTGCCAGCAGCAAGCAGGGGACCCACGAGCAGTACTTC; CDR3aa: CASSKQGTHEQYF
abundance: -; j_gene: TRBJ1-5; v_gene: TRBV2; d_gene: -; CDR3nt: TGTGCCAGCAGTGTATATAGCAATCAGCCCCAGCATTTT; CDR3aa: CASSVYSNQPQHF
abundance: -; j_gene: TRBJ1-4; v_gene: TRBV21-1; d_gene: -; CDR3nt: TGTGCCAGCAGCAGGGTACAGGGTAATGAAAAACTGTTTTTT; CDR3aa: CASSRVQGNEKLFF
abundance: -; j_gene: TRBJ2-2; v_gene: TRBV18; d_gene: TRBD1; CDR3nt: TGTGCCAGCTCGGTCAGACAGGGTTACACCGGGGAGCTGTTTTTT; CDR3aa: CASSVRQGYTGELFF
abundance: -; j_gene: TRBJ1-2; v_gene: TRBV5-1; d_gene: TRBD1; CDR3nt: TGCGCCAGCAGCTTGGATCCCCCAACCGGGACAGGGGAAGCTAACTATGGCTACACCTTC; CDR3aa: CASSLDPPTGTGEANYGYTF
abundance: -; j_gene: TRBJ1-5; v_gene: TRBV6-1; d_gene: -; CDR3nt: TGTGCCAGCAGTGAAGTACGGACCAATCAGCCCCAGCATTTT; CDR3aa: CASSEVRTNQPQHF
abundance: -; j_gene: TRBJ1-1; v_gene: TRBV25-1; d_gene: -; CDR3nt: TGTGCCAGCAGTGAACAGACCACTGAAGCTTTCTTT; CDR3aa: CASSEQTTEAFF
abundance: once; j_gene: TRBJ1-2; v_gene: TRBV28; d_gene: -; CDR3nt: TGTGCCAGCAGTTTCCACCTCCCTAACTATGGCTACACCTTC; CDR3aa: CASSFHLPNYGYTF
abundance: -; j_gene: TRBJ2-3; v_gene: TRBV7-8; d_gene: -; CDR3nt: TGTGCCAGCAGCTTAGCGAGGGGCGGGACCACAGATACGCAGTATTTT; CDR3aa: CASSLARGGTTDTQYF
abundance: -; j_gene: TRBJ2-5; v_gene: TRBV2; d_gene: TRBD2; CDR3nt: TGTGCCAGCAGTGATGGGACTAGCGGACAAGAGACCCAGTACTTC; CDR3aa: CASSDGTSGQETQYF
abundance: -; j_gene: TRBJ1-1; v_gene: TRBV19; d_gene: -; CDR3nt: TGTGCCAGTACCTACGACGGACGGATGAACACTGAAGCTTTCTTT; CDR3aa: CASTYDGRMNTEAFF
abundance: -; j_gene: TRBJ2-5; v_gene: TRBV4-1; d_gene: -; CDR3nt: TGCGCCAGCAGCCCTGGGACGGGAATTCAGACCCAGTACTTC; CDR3aa: CASSPGTGIQTQYF